Sequencing of this T cell receptor beta chain was carried out in a study of cytomegalovirus exposure and HLA in healthy donors. Here immunoSEQ multiplex PCR was the method, and the copy in TCRdb shows in-frame clones only, minus some. The sample consists of about 170,000 clones, about 89% of them appearing once. Worth noting for this clone: The same CDR3 arises from other DNA sequences in this sample as well.

Trimming took off 2 bases at V and 4 bases at J, with 9 bases between the two ends. CDR1 and CDR2 (germline): GTSNPN, SVGIG (reference sequence). The length of the CDR3 is 13 residues. The sequence was collected from a man aged 18 to 29 in good health and CMV-seropositive. What was sequenced was PBMCs. The V gene is TRBV30, the J gene TRBJ1-5, with D maybe TRBD1 (5 bases). The DNA for the CDR3 is TGTGCCTGGAGTCTCGGGGGGAATCAGCCCCAGCATTTT. Its protein is CAWSLGGNQPQHF.